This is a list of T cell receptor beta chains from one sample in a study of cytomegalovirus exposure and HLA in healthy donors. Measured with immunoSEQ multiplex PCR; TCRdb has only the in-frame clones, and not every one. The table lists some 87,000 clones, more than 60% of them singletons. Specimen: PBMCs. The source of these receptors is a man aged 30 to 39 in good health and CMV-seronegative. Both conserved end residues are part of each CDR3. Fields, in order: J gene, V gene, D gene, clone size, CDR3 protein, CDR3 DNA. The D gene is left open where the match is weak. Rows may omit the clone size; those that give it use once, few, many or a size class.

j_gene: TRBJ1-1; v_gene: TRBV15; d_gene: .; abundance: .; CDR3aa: CATSRALLNTEAFF; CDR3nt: TGTGCCACCAGCAGGGCCCTCTTGAACACTGAAGCTTTCTTT
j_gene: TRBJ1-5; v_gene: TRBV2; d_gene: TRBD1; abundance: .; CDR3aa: CASSAGTGGYSNQPQHF; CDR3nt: TGTGCCAGCAGCGCCGGGACAGGGGGCTATAGCAATCAGCCCCAGCATTTT
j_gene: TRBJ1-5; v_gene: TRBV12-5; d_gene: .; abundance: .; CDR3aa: CASALGGGESQPQHF; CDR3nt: TGTGCTAGTGCCTTAGGCGGGGGGGAGAGTCAGCCCCAGCATTTT
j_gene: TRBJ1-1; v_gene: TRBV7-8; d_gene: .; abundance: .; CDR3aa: CASSLARVGGAFF; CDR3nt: TGTGCCAGCAGCTTAGCCAGGGTGGGTGGAGCTTTCTTT
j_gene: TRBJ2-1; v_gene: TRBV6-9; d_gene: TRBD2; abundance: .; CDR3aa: CASSLGLAGSYNEQFF; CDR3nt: TGTGCCAGCAGCCTTGGACTAGCTGGCTCCTACAATGAGCAGTTCTTC
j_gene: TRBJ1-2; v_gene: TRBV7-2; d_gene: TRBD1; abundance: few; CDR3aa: CASSTPGGPWSGGYTF; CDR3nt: TGTGCCAGCAGCACTCCAGGGGGCCCCTGGTCGGGCGGCTACACCTTC
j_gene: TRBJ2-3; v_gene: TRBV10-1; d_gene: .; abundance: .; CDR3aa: CASSWQGTDTQYF; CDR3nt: TGCGCCAGCAGTTGGCAGGGAACAGATACGCAGTATTTT
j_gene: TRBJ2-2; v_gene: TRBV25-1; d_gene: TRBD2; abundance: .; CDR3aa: CASSEILAGGTNTGELFF; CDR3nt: TGTGCCAGCAGTGAAATACTAGCGGGGGGCACAAACACCGGGGAGCTGTTTTTT
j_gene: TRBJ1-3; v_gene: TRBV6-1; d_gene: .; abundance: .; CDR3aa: CASSEASGMPGNTIYF; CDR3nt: TGTGCCAGCAGTGAAGCATCAGGCATGCCTGGAAACACCATATATTTT
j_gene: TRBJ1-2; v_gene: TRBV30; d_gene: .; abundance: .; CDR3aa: CAWSVSGDGYTF; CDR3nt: TGTGCCTGGAGTGTGTCAGGGGACGGCTACACCTTC
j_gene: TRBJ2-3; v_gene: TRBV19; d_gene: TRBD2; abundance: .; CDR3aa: CASSPAGRSTDTQYF; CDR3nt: TGTGCCAGTAGTCCAGCGGGGCGATCCACAGATACGCAGTATTTT
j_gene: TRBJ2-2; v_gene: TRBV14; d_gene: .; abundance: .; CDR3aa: CASSPGLTNTGELFF; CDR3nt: TGTGCCAGCAGCCCCGGACTGACGAACACCGGGGAGCTGTTTTTT
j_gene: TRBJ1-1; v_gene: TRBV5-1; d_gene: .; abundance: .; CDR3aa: CASSLGGGYTGAFF; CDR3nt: TGCGCCAGCAGCCTGGGGGGCGGTTACACTGGAGCTTTCTTT
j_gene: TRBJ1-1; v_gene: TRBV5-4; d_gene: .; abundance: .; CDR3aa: CASSPTGMNTEAFF; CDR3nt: TGTGCCAGCAGTCCAACGGGAATGAACACTGAAGCTTTCTTT
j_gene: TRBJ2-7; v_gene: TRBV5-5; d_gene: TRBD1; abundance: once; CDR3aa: CASSLAGTGIYEQYF; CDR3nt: TGTGCCAGCAGCTTGGCCGGGACAGGGATCTACGAGCAGTACTTC
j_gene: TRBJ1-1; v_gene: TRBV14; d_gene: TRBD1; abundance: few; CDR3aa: CASSRQGKVQAFF; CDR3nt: TGTGCCAGCAGTCGACAGGGGAAGGTTCAAGCTTTCTTT
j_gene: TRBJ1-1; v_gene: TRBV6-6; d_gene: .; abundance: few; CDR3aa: CASSYSTYAEAFF; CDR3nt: TGTGCCAGCAGTTACTCAACCTACGCTGAAGCTTTCTTT
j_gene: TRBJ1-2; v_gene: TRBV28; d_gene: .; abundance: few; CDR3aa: CASTANYGYTF; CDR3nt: TGTGCCAGCACAGCTAACTATGGCTACACCTTC
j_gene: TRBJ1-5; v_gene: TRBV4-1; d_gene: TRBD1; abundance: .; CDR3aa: CASSRGSPDRGNSNQPQHF; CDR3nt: TGCGCCAGCAGCCGAGGGAGCCCGGACAGGGGGAATAGCAATCAGCCCCAGCATTTT
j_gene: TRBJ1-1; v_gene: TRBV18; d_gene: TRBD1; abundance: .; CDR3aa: CASSPQDRGVFF; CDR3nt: TGTGCCAGCTCACCTCAGGACAGGGGGGTTTTCTTT
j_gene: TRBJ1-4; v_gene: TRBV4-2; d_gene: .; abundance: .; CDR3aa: CASSRGGRDNEKLFF; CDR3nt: TGTGCCAGCAGCAGAGGAGGCAGAGATAATGAAAAACTGTTTTTT
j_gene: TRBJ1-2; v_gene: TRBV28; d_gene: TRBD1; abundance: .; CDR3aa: CASSSPGQGYGYTF; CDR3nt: TGTGCCAGCAGTTCACCGGGACAGGGATATGGCTACACCTTC
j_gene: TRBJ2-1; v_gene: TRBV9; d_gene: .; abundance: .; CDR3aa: CASSSDPLKRDEQFF; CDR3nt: TGTGCCAGCAGCTCCGACCCGCTGAAGAGGGATGAGCAGTTCTTC
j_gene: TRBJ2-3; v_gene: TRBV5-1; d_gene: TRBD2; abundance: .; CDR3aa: CASSRLAGETDTQYF; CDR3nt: TGCGCCAGCAGCCGGCTAGCGGGGGAAACAGATACGCAGTATTTT
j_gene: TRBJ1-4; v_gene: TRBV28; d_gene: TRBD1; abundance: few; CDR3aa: CASSLPTGAISNEKLFF; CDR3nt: TGTGCCAGCAGTTTACCTACAGGGGCGATATCTAATGAAAAACTGTTTTTT
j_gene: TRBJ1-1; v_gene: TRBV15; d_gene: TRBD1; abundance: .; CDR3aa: CATSGQTGTGRNTEAFF; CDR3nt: TGTGCCACCAGCGGACAGACCGGGACAGGGAGGAACACTGAAGCTTTCTTT
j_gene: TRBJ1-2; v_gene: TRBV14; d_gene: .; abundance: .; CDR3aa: CASSQVLGRGANYGYTF; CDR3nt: TGTGCCAGCAGCCAAGTCCTGGGCAGGGGCGCGAACTATGGCTACACCTTC
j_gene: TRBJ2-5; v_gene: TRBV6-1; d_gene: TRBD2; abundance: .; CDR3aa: CASSEMPASGPETQYF; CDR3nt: TGTGCCAGCAGTGAAATGCCGGCTAGCGGGCCAGAGACCCAGTACTTC
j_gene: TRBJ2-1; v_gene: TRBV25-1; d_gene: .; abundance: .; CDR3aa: CASSETQGDEQFF; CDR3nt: TGTGCCAGCAGTGAAACACAGGGCGATGAGCAGTTCTTC
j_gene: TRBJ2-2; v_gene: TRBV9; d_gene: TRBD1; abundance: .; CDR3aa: CATKGTGEDTAYTGELFF; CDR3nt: TGTGCCACCAAAGGGACAGGGGAAGATACCGCTTATACCGGGGAGCTGTTTTTT
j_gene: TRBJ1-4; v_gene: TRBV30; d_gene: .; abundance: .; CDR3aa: CAWSVAAGSNEKLFF; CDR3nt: TGTGCCTGGAGTGTAGCCGCAGGCAGTAATGAAAAACTGTTTTTT
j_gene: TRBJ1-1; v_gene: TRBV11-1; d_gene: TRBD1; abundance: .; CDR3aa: CASSQSSGGERAFF; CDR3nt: TGTGCCAGCAGCCAAAGTTCAGGGGGCGAAAGAGCTTTCTTT
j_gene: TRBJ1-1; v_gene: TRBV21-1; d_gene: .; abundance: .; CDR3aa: CASSKVRSGHSFMNTEAFF; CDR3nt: TGTGCCAGCAGCAAAGTCCGGTCGGGACATAGCTTTATGAACACTGAAGCTTTCTTT
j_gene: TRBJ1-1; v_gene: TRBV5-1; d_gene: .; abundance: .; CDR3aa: CASSLQGDTEAFF; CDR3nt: TGCGCCAGCAGCTTACAGGGTGACACTGAAGCTTTCTTT
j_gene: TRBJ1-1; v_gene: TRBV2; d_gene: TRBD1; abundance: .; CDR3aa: CASTSEMGQFNTEAFF; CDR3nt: TGTGCCAGCACCAGTGAGATGGGACAGTTCAACACTGAAGCTTTCTTT
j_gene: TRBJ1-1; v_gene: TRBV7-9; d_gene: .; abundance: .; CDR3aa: CASSPPSGGSVTEAFF; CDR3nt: TGTGCCAGCAGCCCCCCGAGTGGAGGGTCGGTCACTGAAGCTTTCTTT
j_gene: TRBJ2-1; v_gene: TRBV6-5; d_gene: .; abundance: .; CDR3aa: CASSYWRGGRNEQFF; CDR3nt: TGTGCCAGCAGTTACTGGAGGGGAGGCCGCAATGAGCAGTTCTTC
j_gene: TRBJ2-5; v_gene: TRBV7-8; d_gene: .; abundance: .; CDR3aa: CASSLGGGGETQYF; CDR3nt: TGTGCCAGCAGCTTGGGCGGGGGCGGAGAGACCCAGTACTTC
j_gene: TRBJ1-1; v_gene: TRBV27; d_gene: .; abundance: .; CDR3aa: CASSLSRSGTEAFF; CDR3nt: TGTGCCAGCAGTTTGAGCAGATCAGGCACTGAAGCTTTCTTT
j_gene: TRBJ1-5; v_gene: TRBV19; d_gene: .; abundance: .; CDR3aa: CASSNRRLGNQPQHF; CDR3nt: TGTGCCAGCTCAAACAGGAGACTAGGGAATCAGCCCCAGCATTTT
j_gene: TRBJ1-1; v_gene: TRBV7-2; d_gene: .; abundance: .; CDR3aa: CASSRKAPGFEWNTEAFF; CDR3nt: TGTGCCAGCAGCAGAAAAGCCCCGGGGTTTGAGTGGAACACTGAAGCTTTCTTT
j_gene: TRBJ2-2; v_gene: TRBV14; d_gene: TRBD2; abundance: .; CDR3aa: CASSQIAGDTGELFF; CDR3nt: TGTGCCAGCAGCCAAATAGCGGGGGACACCGGGGAGCTGTTTTTT
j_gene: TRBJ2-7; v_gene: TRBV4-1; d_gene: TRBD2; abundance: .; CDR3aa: CASSQKMLGSGGPTYEQYF; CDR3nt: TGCGCCAGCAGCCAAAAGATGTTGGGGAGCGGGGGGCCCACCTACGAGCAGTACTTC
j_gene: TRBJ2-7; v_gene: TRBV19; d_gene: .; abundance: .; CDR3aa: CASSKPRESYEQYF; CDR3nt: TGTGCCAGTAGTAAACCGCGGGAAAGCTACGAGCAGTACTTC
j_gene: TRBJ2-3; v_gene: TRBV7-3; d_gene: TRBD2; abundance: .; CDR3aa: CASSLWGLAGGPADTQYF; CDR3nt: TGTGCCAGCAGCTTATGGGGACTAGCGGGGGGGCCAGCAGATACGCAGTATTTT
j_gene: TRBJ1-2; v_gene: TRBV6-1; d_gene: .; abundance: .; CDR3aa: CASSLTGHQYGYTF; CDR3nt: TGTGCCAGCAGCCTTACGGGACACCAGTACGGCTACACCTTC
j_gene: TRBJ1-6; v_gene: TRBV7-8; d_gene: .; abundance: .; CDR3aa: CASRWGRGSGNSPLHF; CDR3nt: TGTGCCAGCAGGTGGGGCCGGGGGTCCGGTAATTCACCCCTCCACTTT
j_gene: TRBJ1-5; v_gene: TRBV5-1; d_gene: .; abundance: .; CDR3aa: CASSYGGGDQPQHF; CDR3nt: TGCGCCAGCAGCTACGGGGGGGGAGATCAGCCCCAGCATTTT
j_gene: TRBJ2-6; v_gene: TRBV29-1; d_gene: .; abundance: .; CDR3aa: CSVVFERANVLTF; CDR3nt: TGCAGCGTTGTCTTCGAGAGGGCCAACGTCCTGACTTTC
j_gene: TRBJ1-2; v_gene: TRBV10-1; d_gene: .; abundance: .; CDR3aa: CASSESGDTNRSSYTF; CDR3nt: TGCGCCAGCAGTGAGTCGGGTGACACGAACCGATCTAGCTACACCTTC
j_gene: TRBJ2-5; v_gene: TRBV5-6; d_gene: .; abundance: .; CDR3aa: CASSIRRETQYF; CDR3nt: TGTGCCAGCAGCATAAGGAGAGAGACCCAGTACTTC
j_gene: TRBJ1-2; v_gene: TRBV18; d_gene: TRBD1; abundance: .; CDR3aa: CASSSGGYGYTF; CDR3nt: TGTGCCAGCTCATCAGGGGGATACGGCTACACCTTC